This entry lists 8 T cell receptor beta chains sequenced from one sample in a study of blood T cell repertoires in COVID-19. TCRdb keeps only in-frame clones here, not all; method: immunoSEQ multiplex PCR. The sample carries 150,000 to 200,000 clones, 77% recorded once. The source material was peripheral blood. These receptors all stem from a man in his sixties or seventies with acute or convalescent COVID-19.

V and J are TRBV19 and TRBJ2-2; 10 bases are a match to TRBD1. J lost 4 bases, V lost 6 bases, and 2 bases had no gene match. The germline CDR1 and CDR2 sequences are LNHDA and SQIVND (reference sequence). The CDR3 sequence is 14 residues long. CDR3 sequence reads: CASRTGGFTGELFF. The CDR3 coding sequence is TGTGCCAGTAGGACAGGGGGCTTCACCGGGGAGCTGTTTTTT.

The chain uses TRBV5-1 and TRBJ2-3, with 7 bases identical to TRBD2. This CDR3 has 14 residues. V lost 6 bases, J lost 2 bases, and 6 bases stayed unmatched. CDR1 is SGHRS and CDR2 is YFSETQ in the germline V gene. CDR3 bases: TGCGCCAGCAACAGCGGGGTCGACACAGATACGCAGTATTTT. Residues: CASNSGVDTDTQYF.

This chain joins TRBV4-2 and TRBJ1-4; a possible D gene is TRBD1 (6 bases). The CDR3 length is 16 residues. The germline V and J ends were trimmed by 1 base and 8 bases, with 17 bases remaining between them. Germline values: CDR1 LGHNA, CDR2 YNFKEQ. In DNA form, the CDR3 reads TGTGCCAGCAGCCAAGCCATGGCAGGGGTCGTAGAAAAACTGTTTTTT. As protein: CASSQAMAGVVEKLFF.

A single count supports this clone. J is TRBJ2-1 and V is TRBV5-1; 7 bases are a match to TRBD2. Germline values: CDR1 SGHRS, CDR2 YFSETQ. This CDR3 spans 18 amino acids. With 0 bases clipped from V and 0 bases from J, the junction kept 9 bases outside the gene matches. CDR3 region: CASSLAGQGGTSYNEQFF. The CDR3 DNA sequence: TGCGCCAGCAGCTTGGCCGGGCAGGGAGGGACCTCCTACAATGAGCAGTTCTTC.

The CDR3 loop is CASSPPGLAGGFTDTQYF. The CDR3 DNA is TGTGCCAGCTCACCACCGGGACTAGCGGGAGGGTTCACAGATACGCAGTATTTT. The chain uses TRBV18 and TRBJ2-3; 16 nucleotides agree with TRBD2. CDR3 length: 18 amino acids. The V gene end was trimmed by 0 bases and the J gene end by 2 bases; junction bases not matched to a gene: 2. Germline V lookup: CDR1 KGHSH, CDR2 LQKENI.

This clone turned up a few times. This chain links TRBV2 with TRBJ2-7, with 10 bases aligning to TRBD1. The trim removed 0 bases at V and 2 bases at J, leaving 4 bases unmatched. The CDR3 is made up of 16 amino acids. Germline V gene sequence: CDR1 SNHLY, CDR2 FYNNEI. The CDR3, as DNA: TGTGCCAGCAGTGAAGCGCAGGGGACAGGGGCCTACGAGCAGTACTTC. Its protein product is CASSEAQGTGAYEQYF.

This rearrangement joins TRBV6-5 to TRBJ1-2; D might be TRBD1 (5 bases). The CDR3 is 13 amino acids. Germline V gene sequence: CDR1 MNHEY, CDR2 SVGAGI. Trimming pared 8 bases from V and 9 bases from J, leaving 19 bases between. CDR3 residues: CASETAGDLSYTF. In DNA form, the CDR3 reads TGTGCCAGCGAAACGGCGGGGGACCTGAGCTACACCTTC.

The chain couples TRBV5-6 to TRBJ1-6, with 8 bases that match TRBD1. This CDR3 is 15 amino acids long. J was trimmed by 5 bases and V by 2 bases; bases with no gene match: 3. CDR1 SGHDT and CDR2 YYEEEE come from the germline V gene. CDR3 in amino acids: CASSFGQGDNSPLHF. CDR3 coding DNA: TGTGCCAGCAGCTTCGGACAGGGAGATAATTCACCCCTCCACTTT.